Sequencing of this T cell receptor beta chain was carried out in a study of post-analysis software for immune sequencing data. Study results and caveats: Compared with controls, patients had more of about five TRBV segments, including TRBV5-6, TRBV5-1 and TRBV20-1.

Included in the TCR beta cDNA libraries were unique molecular identifiers. Input populations of roughly 0.9 to 10 million T cells gave rise to roughly 0.5 million cDNA molecules. TCRdb reanalysed the PCR reads using MiXCR and keeps one entry per CDR3 protein. This table has about 770,000 distinct CDR3 sequences, around 46% appearing once. In its sample, this clonotype was seen a few times. Its antigen is unidentified. CDR1 and CDR2 from the germline V gene are SQVTM and ANQGSEA. V lost 4 bases to trimming and J lost 5 bases; unmatched junction nucleotides: 9. The CDR3 spans 15 residues. The receptor comes from a girl under 18 with multiple sclerosis. The V and J genes are TRBV29-1 and TRBJ2-5; TRBD1 aligns across 11 bases. The sample consisted of blood. The CDR3 DNA reads as TGCAGCGTTGTACCCGGGACAGGGGGATCTGAGACCCAGTACTTC. Translation: CSVVPGTGGSETQYF. The variable domain in full, completed from reference TRBV29-1 and TRBJ2-5, reads SAVISQKPSRDICQRGTSLTIQCQVDSQVTMMFWYRQQPGQSLTLIATANQGSEATYESGFVIDKFPISRPNLTFSTLTVSNMSPEDSSIYLCSVVPGTGGSETQYFGPGTRLLVL.